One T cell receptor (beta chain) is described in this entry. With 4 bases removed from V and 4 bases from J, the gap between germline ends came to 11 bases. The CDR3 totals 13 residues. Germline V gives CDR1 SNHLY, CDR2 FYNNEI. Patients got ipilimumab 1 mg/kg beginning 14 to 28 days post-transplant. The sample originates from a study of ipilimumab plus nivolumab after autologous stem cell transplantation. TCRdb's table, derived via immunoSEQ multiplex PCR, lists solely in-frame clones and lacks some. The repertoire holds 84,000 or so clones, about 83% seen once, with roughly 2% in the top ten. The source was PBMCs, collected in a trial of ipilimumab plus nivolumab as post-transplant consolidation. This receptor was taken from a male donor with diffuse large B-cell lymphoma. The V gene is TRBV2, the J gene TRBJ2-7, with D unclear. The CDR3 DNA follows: TGTGCCAGCAGTGGAGTCGGCTTTTACGAGCAGTACTTC. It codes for CASSGVGFYEQYF. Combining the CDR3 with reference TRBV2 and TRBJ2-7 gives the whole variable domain EPEVTQTPSHQVTQMGQEVILRCVPISNHLYFYWYRQILGQKVEFLVSFYNNEISEKSEIFDDQFSVERPDGSNFTLKIRSTKLEDSAMYFCASSGVGFYEQYFGPGTRLTVT.